This T cell receptor beta chain is drawn from a study of vaccination effects on CD4 cells after COVID-19. With regard to this clone: Antigen specificity is unknown.

Only in-frame clones appear in the TCRdb table, and some are missing; sequencing was by immunoSEQ multiplex PCR. The repertoire has about 17,000 clones, 76% of them found once; the top ten carry about 20%. Before sequencing, viral peptide pools were used by the ViraFEST assay to expand antigen-specific CD4+ T cells. Having been cultured for roughly 11 days, the cells underwent CD4+ T cell isolation. A PCR test confirmed that the person had SARS-CoV-2 infection between March and December 2020. Each participant was given two doses of one vaccine (BNT162b2 or mRNA-1273). They grew two million PBMC in each well, adding about 9.5 IU/ml IL-2 and about 9.5 ug/ml peptides. Half the medium was swapped for IL-2 medium on days 3 and 7. CDR3 length: 9 amino acids.

The J gene is TRBJ2-7, the V gene TRBV23-1; 7 bases are shared with TRBD2. TRBV23-1 is an open reading frame, and its role is uncertain. This TCR derives from a human donor who had a prior SARS-CoV-2 infection. Sequencing used CD4+ T cells from PBMCs cultured with SARS-CoV-2 spike peptides, obtained after COVID-19 vaccination. The CDR3 reads CASSRTRFV. The CDR3 DNA follows: TGCGCCAGCAGTCGGACTAGGTTCGTC.